Below, 4 T cell receptor beta chains from the same sample are listed, as sequenced in a study of T cells in women clearing cervical HPV infection. Assay used: immunoSEQ multiplex PCR; TCRdb lists only in-frame clones, some missing. The sample includes about 40,000 clones. Sequenced input: blood buffy coat. These receptors all come from a woman aged 18-70 years with a cervical HPV16 infection that either progressed to CIN3+ or cleared (not recorded which).

Notes on this clone: The observed sequence ends 3 residues before the CDR3 terminus, with the missing tail filled in from the germline J gene. This sequence joins TRBV7-9 and TRBJ2-1; D may be TRBD1 (6 bases). Germline values: CDR1 SEHNR, CDR2 FQNEAQ (reference sequence). V dropped 6 bases and J dropped 0 bases, with 12 bases sitting between them. This CDR3 comprises 15 residues. CDR3 bases read: TGTGCCAGCAGTCGGTGGACAGTCTCCTACAATGAG. Protein sequence: CASSRWTVSYNE. The full CDR3 is CASSRWTVSYNEQFF.

With regard to this clone: The CDR3 end lies 3 residues beyond the end of the read and is filled in from the germline J gene. This chain joins TRBV5-1 and TRBJ1-1; 8 nucleotides match TRBD1. After removal of 0 bases from V and 2 bases from J, the junction contained 9 bases not matched to a gene. The germline V gene has CDR1 SGHRS and CDR2 YFSETQ. The CDR3 is 17 amino acids. The part of the CDR3 DNA that was read is TGCGCCAGCAGCTTGGAAGTGACAGGGGCGTCTAACACTGAA. It encodes CASSLEVTGASNTE. The whole CDR3 sequence reads CASSLEVTGASNTEAFF.

In regard to this clone: The read comes to an end 3 residues before the CDR3 does, leaving the germline J gene to fill in the end. The chain recombines TRBV4-1 with TRBJ2-3, with 9 nucleotides matching TRBD1. V gave up 4 bases and J gave up 4 bases; unmatched junction bases: 12. There are 17 residues in the CDR3. Germline CDR1 is MGHRA and CDR2 is YSYEKL. This CDR3 is CASSPEATGGVADTQYF. The sequenced CDR3 bases are TGCGCCAGCAGCCCAGAGGCGACAGGGGGAGTTGCAGATACG.

About this clone: The CDR3 end falls 3 residues outside the read, so it is completed with the germline J gene. The rearrangement uses TRBV7-3 and TRBJ1-1; 8 nucleotides align to TRBD1. Germline assignment: CDR1 SGHTA and CDR2 FQGTGA. With V trimmed by 3 bases and J by 3 bases, 3 bases remained unmatched. This CDR3 has 14 residues. The covered CDR3 bases are TGTGCCAGCAGCTTCCAGGGGGCGGACACTGAA. This encodes CASSFQGADTE. The whole CDR3 is CASSFQGADTEAFF.